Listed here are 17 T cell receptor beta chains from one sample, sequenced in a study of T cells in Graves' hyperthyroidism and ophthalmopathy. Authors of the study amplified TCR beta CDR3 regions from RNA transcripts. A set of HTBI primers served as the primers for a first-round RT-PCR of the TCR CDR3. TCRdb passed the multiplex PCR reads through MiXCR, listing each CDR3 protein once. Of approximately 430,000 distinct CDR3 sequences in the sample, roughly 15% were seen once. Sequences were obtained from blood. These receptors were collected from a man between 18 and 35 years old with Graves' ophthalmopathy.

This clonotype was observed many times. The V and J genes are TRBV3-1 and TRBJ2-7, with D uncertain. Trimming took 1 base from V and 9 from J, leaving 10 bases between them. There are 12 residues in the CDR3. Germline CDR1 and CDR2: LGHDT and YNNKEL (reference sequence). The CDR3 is CASSQGMVGQYF. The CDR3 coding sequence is TGTGCCAGCAGCCAAGGTATGGTGGGGCAGTACTTC.

CDR3 sequence (DNA): TGTGCCAGCAGCCAAGTCGATCACACCCGAAGGAGTTCACCCCTCCACTTT. Translated, it gives CASSQVDHTRRSSPLHF. This chain connects TRBV3-1 to TRBJ1-6; D gene ambiguous. Per germline, CDR1 LGHDT and CDR2 YNNKEL (reference sequence). Trimming cost V 1 base and J 9 bases, with 19 bases left between them. CDR3 length: 17 residues.

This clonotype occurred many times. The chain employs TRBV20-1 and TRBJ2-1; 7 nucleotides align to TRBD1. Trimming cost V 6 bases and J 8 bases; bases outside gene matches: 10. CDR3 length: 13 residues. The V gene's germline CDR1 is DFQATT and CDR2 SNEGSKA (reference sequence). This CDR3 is CSAPAAGGDEQFF. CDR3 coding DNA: TGCAGTGCCCCTGCGGCAGGGGGAGATGAGCAGTTCTTC.

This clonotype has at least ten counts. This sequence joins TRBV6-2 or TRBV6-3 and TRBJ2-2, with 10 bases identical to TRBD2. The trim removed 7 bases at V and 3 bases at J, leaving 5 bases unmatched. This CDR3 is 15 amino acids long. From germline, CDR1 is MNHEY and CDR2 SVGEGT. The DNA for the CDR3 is TGTGCCAGCACCTCCGGGACTAGCGACACCGGGGAGCTGTTTTTT. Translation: CASTSGTSDTGELFF.

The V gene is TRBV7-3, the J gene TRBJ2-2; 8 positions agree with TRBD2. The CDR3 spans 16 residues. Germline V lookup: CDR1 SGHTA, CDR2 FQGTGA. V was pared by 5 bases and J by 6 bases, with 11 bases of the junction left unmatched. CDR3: CASSPFSGIVAGELFF. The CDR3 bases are TGTGCCAGCAGCCCGTTTAGCGGGATTGTCGCCGGGGAGCTGTTTTTT. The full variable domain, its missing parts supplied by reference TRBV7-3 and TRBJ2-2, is GAGVSQTPSNKVTEKGKYVELRCDPISGHTALYWYRQSLGQGPEFLIYFQGTGAADDSGLPNDRFFAVRPEGSVSTLKIQRTERGDSAVYLCASSPFSGIVAGELFFGEGSRLTVL.

The CDR3 reads CASSSTGPGQPQHF. The CDR3 DNA sequence: TGTGCCAGCAGTTCGACAGGGCCCGGTCAGCCCCAGCATTTT. V is TRBV12-3 or TRBV12-4 and J is TRBJ1-5, with 7 nucleotides matching TRBD1. This CDR3 is built from 14 residues. The J segment lost 6 bases and the V segment lost 4 bases, leaving 6 bases of the junction unmatched.

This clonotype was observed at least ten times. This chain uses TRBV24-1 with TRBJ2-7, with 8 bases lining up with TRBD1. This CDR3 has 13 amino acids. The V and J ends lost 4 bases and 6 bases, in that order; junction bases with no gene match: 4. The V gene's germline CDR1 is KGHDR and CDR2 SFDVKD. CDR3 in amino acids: CATSEGQGTEQYF. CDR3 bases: TGTGCCACCAGTGAAGGACAGGGTACCGAGCAGTACTTC.

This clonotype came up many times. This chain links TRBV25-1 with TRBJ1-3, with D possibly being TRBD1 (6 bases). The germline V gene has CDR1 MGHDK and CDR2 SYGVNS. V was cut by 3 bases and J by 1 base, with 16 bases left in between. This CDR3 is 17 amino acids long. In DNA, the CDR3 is TGTGCCAGCAGTGACGGGCCAACAGGGCCATCTGGAAACACCATATATTTT. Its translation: CASSDGPTGPSGNTIYF.

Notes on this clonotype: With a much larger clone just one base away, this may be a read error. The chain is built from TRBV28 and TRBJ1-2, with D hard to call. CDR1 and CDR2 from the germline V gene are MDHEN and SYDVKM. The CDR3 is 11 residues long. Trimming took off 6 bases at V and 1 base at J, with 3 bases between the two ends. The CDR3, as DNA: TGTGCCAGCAGGAGTAACTATGGCTACACCTTC. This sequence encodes CASRSNYGYTF.

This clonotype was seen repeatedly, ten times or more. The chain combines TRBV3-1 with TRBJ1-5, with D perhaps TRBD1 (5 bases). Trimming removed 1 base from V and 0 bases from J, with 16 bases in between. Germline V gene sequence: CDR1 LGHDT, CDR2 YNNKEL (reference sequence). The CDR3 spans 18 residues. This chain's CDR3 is CASSQGGGATASNQPQHF. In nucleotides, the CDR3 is TGTGCCAGCAGCCAAGGAGGAGGGGCTACCGCTAGCAATCAGCCCCAGCATTTT.

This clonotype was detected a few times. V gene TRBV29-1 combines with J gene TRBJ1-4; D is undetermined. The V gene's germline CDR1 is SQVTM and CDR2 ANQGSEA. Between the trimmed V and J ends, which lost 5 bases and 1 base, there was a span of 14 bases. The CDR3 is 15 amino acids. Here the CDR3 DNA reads TGCAGCGTTAGGATGAGGAGCAAAACTAATGAAAAACTGTTTTTT. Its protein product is CSVRMRSKTNEKLFF.

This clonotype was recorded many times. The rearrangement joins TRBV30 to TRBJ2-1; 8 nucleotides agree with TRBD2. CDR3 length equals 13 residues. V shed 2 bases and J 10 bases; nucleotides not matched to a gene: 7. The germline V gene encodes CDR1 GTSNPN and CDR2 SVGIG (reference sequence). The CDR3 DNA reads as TGTGCCTGGAGTTCGGGAGGGCCTAGGGAGCAGTTCTTC. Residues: CAWSSGGPREQFF.

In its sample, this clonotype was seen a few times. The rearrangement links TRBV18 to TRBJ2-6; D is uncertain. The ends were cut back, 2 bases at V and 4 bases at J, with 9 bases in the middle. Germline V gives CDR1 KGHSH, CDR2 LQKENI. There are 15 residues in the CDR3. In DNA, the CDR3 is TGTGCCAGCTCACCAGGGGTCCGGGGGGCCAACGTCCTGACTTTC. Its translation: CASSPGVRGANVLTF.

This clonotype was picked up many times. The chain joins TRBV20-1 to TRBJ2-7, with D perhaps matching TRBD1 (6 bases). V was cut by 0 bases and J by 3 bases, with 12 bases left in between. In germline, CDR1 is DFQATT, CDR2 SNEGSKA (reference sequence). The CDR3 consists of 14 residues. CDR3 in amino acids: CSARDTGWSYEQYF. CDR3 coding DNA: TGCAGTGCTAGAGACACAGGGTGGAGCTACGAGCAGTACTTC.

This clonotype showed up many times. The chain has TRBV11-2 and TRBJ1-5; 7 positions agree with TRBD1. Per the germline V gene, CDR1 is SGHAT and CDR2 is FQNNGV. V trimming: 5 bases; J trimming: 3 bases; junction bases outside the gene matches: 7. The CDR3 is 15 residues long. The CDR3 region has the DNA TGTGCCAGCAGCGCCAGGGGGGGTGTCAATCAGCCCCAGCATTTT. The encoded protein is CASSARGGVNQPQHF. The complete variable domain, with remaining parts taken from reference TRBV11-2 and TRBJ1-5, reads EAGVAQSPRYKIIEKRQSVAFWCNPISGHATLYWYQQILGQGPKLLIQFQNNGVVDDSQLPKDRFSAERLKGVDSTLKIQPAKLEDSAVYLCASSARGGVNQPQHFGDGTRLSIL.

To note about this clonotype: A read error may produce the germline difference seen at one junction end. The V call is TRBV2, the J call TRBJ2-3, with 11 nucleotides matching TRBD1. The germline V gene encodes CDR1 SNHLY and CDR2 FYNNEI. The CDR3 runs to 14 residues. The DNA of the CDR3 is TGTGCCAGCACCGGACAGGGGGCAACAGGTACGCAGTATTTT. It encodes CASTGQGATGTQYF. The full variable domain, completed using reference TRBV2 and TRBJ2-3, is EPEVTQTPSHQVTQMGQEVILRCVPISNHLYFYWYRQILGQKVEFLVSFYNNEISEKSEIFDDQFSVERPDGSNFTLKIRSTKLEDSAMYFCASTGQGATGTQYFGPGTRLTVL.

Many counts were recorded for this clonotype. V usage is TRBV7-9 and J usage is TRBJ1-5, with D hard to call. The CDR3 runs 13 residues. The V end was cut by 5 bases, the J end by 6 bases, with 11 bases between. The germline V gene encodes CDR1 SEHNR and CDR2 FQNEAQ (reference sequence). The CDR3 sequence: CASSVEGIQPQHF. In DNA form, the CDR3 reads TGTGCCAGCAGCGTGGAAGGGATTCAGCCCCAGCATTTT.